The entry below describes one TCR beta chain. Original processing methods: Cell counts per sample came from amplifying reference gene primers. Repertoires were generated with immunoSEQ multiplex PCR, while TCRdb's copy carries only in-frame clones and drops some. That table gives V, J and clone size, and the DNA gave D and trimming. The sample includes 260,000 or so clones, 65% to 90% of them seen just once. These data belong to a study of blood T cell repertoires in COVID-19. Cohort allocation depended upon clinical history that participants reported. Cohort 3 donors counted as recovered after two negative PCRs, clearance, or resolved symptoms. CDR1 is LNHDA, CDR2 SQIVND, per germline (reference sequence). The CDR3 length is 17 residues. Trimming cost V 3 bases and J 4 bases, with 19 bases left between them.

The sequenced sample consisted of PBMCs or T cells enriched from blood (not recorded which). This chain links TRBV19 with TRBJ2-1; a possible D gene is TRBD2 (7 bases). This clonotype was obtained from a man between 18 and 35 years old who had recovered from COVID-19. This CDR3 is CASSIWGGPRTYNEQFF. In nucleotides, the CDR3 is TGTGCCAGTAGTATTTGGGGGGGCCCGAGGACTTACAATGAGCAGTTCTTC.